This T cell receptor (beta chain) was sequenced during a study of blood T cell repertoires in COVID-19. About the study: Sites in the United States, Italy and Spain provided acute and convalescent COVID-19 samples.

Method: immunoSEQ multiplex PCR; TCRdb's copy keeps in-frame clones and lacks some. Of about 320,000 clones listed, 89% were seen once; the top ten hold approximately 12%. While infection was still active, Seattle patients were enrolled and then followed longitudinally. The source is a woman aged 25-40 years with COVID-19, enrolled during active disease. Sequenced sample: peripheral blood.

CDR3 in amino acids: CASSQEGGRRYEQYF. The CDR3 bases are TGTGCCAGCAGCCAAGAAGGAGGGAGGCGGTACGAGCAGTACTTC. This chain connects TRBV3-1 (or the pseudogene TRBV3-2) to TRBJ2-7; D perhaps matches TRBD2 (6 bases). CDR1 is LGHDT and CDR2 is YNNKEL in the germline V gene (reference sequence). The CDR3 extends over 15 amino acids. Trimming removed 0 bases at V and 4 bases at J, with 13 bases between.